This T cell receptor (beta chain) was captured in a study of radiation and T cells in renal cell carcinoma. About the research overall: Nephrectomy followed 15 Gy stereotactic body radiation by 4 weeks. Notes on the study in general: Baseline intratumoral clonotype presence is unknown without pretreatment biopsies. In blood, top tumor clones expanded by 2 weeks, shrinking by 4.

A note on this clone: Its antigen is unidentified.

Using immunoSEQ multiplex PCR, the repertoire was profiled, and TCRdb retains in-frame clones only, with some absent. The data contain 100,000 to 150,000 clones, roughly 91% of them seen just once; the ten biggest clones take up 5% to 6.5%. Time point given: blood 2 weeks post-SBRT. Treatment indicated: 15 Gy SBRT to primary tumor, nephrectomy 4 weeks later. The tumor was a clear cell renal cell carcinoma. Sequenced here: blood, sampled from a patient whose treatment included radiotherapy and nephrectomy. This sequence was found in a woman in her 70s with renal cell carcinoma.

The CDR3 DNA is TGTGCCAGAAGCTTAACTCCCCGATACGAGCAGTACTTC. The encoded protein is CARSLTPRYEQYF. The chain carries TRBV7-5 and TRBJ2-7; no check of the table's D call, TRBD2, against the DNA was made. TRBV7-5 is a pseudogene. The CDR3 sequence is 13 residues long.